The 13 T cell receptor beta chains presented below share a single source sample, sequenced in a study of T cells in localized non-small cell lung cancer. The data were produced by immunoSEQ multiplex PCR, yet TCRdb's version contains in-frame clones alone and is incomplete. The table includes some 50,000 clones, over 80% detected once. Sample: peripheral blood mononuclear cells, taken before any cancer treatment. The origin of the receptors is a man aged 40-75 years with stage III lung adenocarcinoma.

This chain connects TRBV18 to TRBJ1-5; 12 nucleotides match TRBD1. The CDR3 sequence is 18 residues long. Germline lookup yields CDR1 KGHSH and CDR2 LQKENI. V lost 2 bases to trimming and J lost 5 bases; unmatched junction nucleotides: 10. CDR3 coding DNA: TGTGCCAGCTCACCAGGGACAGGGGGCGGAAGTGGCCATCAGCCCCAGCATTTT. It specifies CASSPGTGGGSGHQPQHF.

V is TRBV19 and J is TRBJ1-5; D is unclear. Germline V gene sequence: CDR1 LNHDA, CDR2 SQIVND (reference sequence). V lost 7 bases and J 11 bases, leaving 18 bases between the germline ends. CDR3 length: 13 amino acids. CDR3 DNA: TGTGCCAGTACCACCGGGAGCCTAGAGACCCAGCATTTT. It yields the protein CASTTGSLETQHF. Drawing the rest from reference TRBV19 and TRBJ1-5, the complete variable domain is DGGITQSPKYLFRKEGQNVTLSCEQNLNHDAMYWYRQDPGQGLRLIYYSQIVNDFQKGDIAEGYSVSREKKESFPLTVTSAQKNPTAFYLCASTTGSLETQHFGDGTRLSIL.

This chain connects TRBV30 to TRBJ2-3; 10 bases map to TRBD2. CDR3 length: 14 amino acids. With 3 bases clipped from V and 6 bases from J, the junction kept 6 bases outside the gene matches. Germline-derived CDR1 and CDR2 are GTSNPN and SVGIG (reference sequence). Here the CDR3 DNA reads TGTGCCTGGAGGGGACTAGCGCCGGGGGATACGCAGTATTTT. This sequence encodes CAWRGLAPGDTQYF.

This sequence joins TRBV29-1 and TRBJ2-1; 13 bases are shared with TRBD2. Germline CDR1 reads SQVTM; CDR2 reads ANQGSEA. Trimming took 6 bases from V and 7 from J; bases not matched to a gene: 12. CDR3 length: 16 residues. The CDR3 region is CSVRPGTSGILNEQFF. The DNA of the CDR3 is TGCAGCGTACGACCCGGGACTAGCGGGATTTTGAATGAGCAGTTCTTC.

This sequence joins TRBV4-1 and TRBJ2-3; 10 bases agree with TRBD2. Germline-derived CDR1 and CDR2 are MGHRA and YSYEKL. The length of the CDR3 is 17 residues. V was pared by 0 bases and J by 3 bases, with 6 bases of the junction left unmatched. CDR3 loop: CASSQDPAGGPTDTQYF. Written as DNA, the CDR3 is TGCGCCAGCAGCCAAGATCCAGCGGGAGGGCCGACAGATACGCAGTATTTT.

The gene calls are TRBV7-2 and TRBJ2-5; D tentatively reads TRBD1 or TRBD2 (5 bases each). Trimming removed 5 bases from V and 7 bases from J, with 20 bases in between. CDR3 length: 15 residues. Germline assignment: CDR1 SGHTA and CDR2 FQGNSA. The CDR3 region is CASSQTGTGGGTQYF. For the CDR3, the DNA is TGTGCCAGCAGCCAAACGGGAACTGGGGGTGGGACCCAGTACTTC.

V gene TRBV15 combines with J gene TRBJ1-1, with D maybe TRBD1 (6 bases). The CDR3 covers 14 residues. Trimming removed 3 bases at V and 1 base at J, with 9 bases between. Germline V lookup: CDR1 LNHNV, CDR2 YYDKDF (reference sequence). The CDR3 DNA reads as TGTGCCACCAGCAGCACAGGGCAGAACACTGAAGCTTTCTTT. Translation gives CATSSTGQNTEAFF.

The CDR3 is CASSEELQENIQYF. Here the CDR3 DNA reads TGTGCCAGCAGTGAGGAACTCCAAGAAAACATTCAGTACTTC. The chain joins TRBV6-1 to TRBJ2-4; D gene ambiguous. Trimming removed 3 bases at V and 5 bases at J, with 11 bases between. The CDR3 consists of 14 residues. The germline gives CDR1 MNHNS, CDR2 SASEGT.

This chain connects TRBV5-1 to TRBJ2-2; the D call may be TRBD1 or TRBD2 (6 bases each). Trimming took off 4 bases at V and 5 bases at J, with 15 bases between the two ends. The CDR3 consists of 15 residues. Looked up from germline, CDR1 is SGHRS and CDR2 is YFSETQ. CDR3: CASSIDGGGTGELFF. In DNA form, the CDR3 reads TGCGCCAGCAGCATCGACGGGGGCGGGACCGGGGAGCTGTTTTTT.

The chain joins TRBV5-1 to TRBJ2-5, with D perhaps TRBD1 or TRBD2 (5 bases each). The CDR3 contains 13 residues. Trimming took off 4 bases at V and 1 base at J, with 8 bases between the two ends. Germline V lookup: CDR1 SGHRS, CDR2 YFSETQ. CDR3 in amino acids: CASSPGPQETQYF. DNA for the CDR3: TGCGCCAGCAGCCCGGGACCCCAAGAGACCCAGTACTTC.

This clone was picked up a small number of times. The chain carries TRBV5-6 and TRBJ1-1, with D uncertain. The CDR3 loop spans 12 amino acids. The germline V gene has CDR1 SGHDT and CDR2 YYEEEE. V shed 0 bases and J shed 7 bases, with 7 bases lying between them. CDR3 DNA: TGTGCCAGCAGCTTGGCGAGCATTGAAGCTTTCTTT. Its protein product is CASSLASIEAFF.

The chain has TRBV11-2 and TRBJ2-3; no definite D call. The germline V gene encodes CDR1 SGHAT and CDR2 FQNNGV. CDR3 length equals 14 residues. Trimming left V 5 bases short and J 6 bases short, with 15 bases between. In DNA form, the CDR3 reads TGTGCCAGCAGCCCACCCAGCATACCCGATACGCAGTATTTT. Translating it yields CASSPPSIPDTQYF.

The chain combines TRBV19 with TRBJ2-5; D is possibly TRBD1 (6 bases). Trimming cost V 4 bases and J 6 bases, with 12 bases left between them. The CDR3 runs 13 residues. The V gene's germline CDR1 is LNHDA and CDR2 SQIVND (reference sequence). The CDR3, as DNA: TGTGCCAGTAGTACCCACAGGGTGAAGACCCAGTACTTC. Translation: CASSTHRVKTQYF.